The 17 T cell receptor beta chains below were found in one sample sequenced in a study of shared clonotypes between healthy human individuals. Profiling relied on immunoSEQ multiplex PCR, and the TCRdb table lists in-frame clones only, not all of them. Among roughly 2.5 million clones listed, around nine tenths were seen once. The source material was naive CD4+ T cells sorted from blood. Subset specified: CD45RA+ positively selected. The receptors derive from a man between 18 and 35 years old in good health.

This clone was picked up one time. This chain joins TRBV27 and TRBJ1-2, with D tentatively TRBD1 (5 bases). Germline CDR1 reads MNHEY; CDR2 reads SMNVEV (reference sequence). The germline V and J ends were trimmed by 3 bases and 1 base, with 15 bases remaining between them. The CDR3 is 16 residues long. The CDR3 nucleotides are TGTGCCAGCAGTTTTCTATTAGGGGTAATTAACTATGGCTACACCTTC. Its protein product is CASSFLLGVINYGYTF.

V gene TRBV19 combines with J gene TRBJ2-3; D gene unclear. Germline loops: CDR1 LNHDA, CDR2 SQIVND (reference sequence). This CDR3 spans 13 amino acids. Trimming stripped 6 bases from V and 6 bases from J, with 13 bases between. The CDR3 sequence: CASRSPIGDTQYF. DNA of the CDR3: TGTGCCAGTAGGTCACCTATCGGCGATACGCAGTATTTT.

This clone appeared a single time. Compared with germline, one end of the junction differs, possibly owing to a read error. The V gene is TRBV7-7, the J gene TRBJ2-2, with unresolved D. Germline V gene lookup returns CDR1 SSHAT and CDR2 FNYEAQ (reference sequence). This CDR3 is built from 13 residues. The CDR3 loop is CASSLDAPGELFF. In DNA form, the CDR3 reads TGTGCTAGCAGCTTAGACGCTCCCGGGGAGCTGTTTTTT.

To note about this clone: In the same sample, other DNA sequences code for this CDR3. This chain uses TRBV5-1 with TRBJ2-3, with TRBD2 matching over 10 bases. V lost 4 bases to trimming and J lost 1 base; unmatched junction nucleotides: 3. Germline V gene lookup returns CDR1 SGHRS and CDR2 YFSETQ. The CDR3 is 15 residues long. The CDR3: CASSLGTSGTDTQYF. The CDR3 DNA sequence: TGCGCCAGCAGCCTCGGGACTAGCGGCACAGATACGCAGTATTTT.

Details on this clone: This sample includes further DNA sequences coding for the same CDR3. J is TRBJ2-3 and V is TRBV11-3, with TRBD2 identical over 8 bases. Germline CDR1 is SGHNT and CDR2 is YENEEA. The V segment lost 1 base and the J segment 1 base; nucleotides outside the gene matches: 1. The CDR3 extends over 15 amino acids. The CDR3 loop is CASSLGSGGTDTQYF. The CDR3 coding sequence is TGTGCCAGCAGCTTAGGTAGCGGGGGCACAGATACGCAGTATTTT. The full variable domain, completed using reference TRBV11-3 and TRBJ2-3, is EAGVVQSPRYKIIEKKQPVAFWCNPISGHNTLYWYLQNLGQGPELLIRYENEEAVDDSQLPKDRFSAERLKGVDSTLKIQPAELGDSAVYLCASSLGSGGTDTQYFGPGTRLTVL.

This sequence joins TRBV5-1 and TRBJ2-7, with D maybe TRBD2 (5 bases). This CDR3 has 14 amino acids. The V end was cut by 3 bases, the J end by 4 bases, with 14 bases between. Germline CDR1 reads SGHRS; CDR2 reads YFSETQ. The CDR3 nucleotides read TGCGCCAGCAGCTCTGGGAGTCCGGCGTACGAGCAGTACTTC. It yields the protein CASSSGSPAYEQYF.

This clone turned up a few times. V gene TRBV30 combines with J gene TRBJ1-5; possible D gene TRBD1, 6 bases. V dropped 3 bases and J dropped 6 bases, with 24 bases sitting between them. Germline loops: CDR1 GTSNPN, CDR2 SVGIG (reference sequence). The CDR3 totals 17 residues. The CDR3 nucleotides are TGTGCCTGGAGCGAAAATACGGGAGGCAGGGGCGGTCAGCCCCAGCATTTT. This sequence encodes CAWSENTGGRGGQPQHF.

The chain is built from TRBV7-9 and TRBJ1-4; no reliable D call. CDR1 and CDR2 (germline): SEHNR, FQNEAQ (reference sequence). The ends were cut back, 3 bases at V and 0 bases at J, with 8 bases in the middle. The CDR3 extends over 15 amino acids. CDR3 DNA sequence: TGTGCCAGCAGCTTGTGGTTAGCAACTAATGAAAAACTGTTTTTT. Its protein product is CASSLWLATNEKLFF.

As to this clone: Other DNA variants within this sample encode the same CDR3. The chain joins TRBV7-2 to TRBJ2-5; TRBD2 matches at 9 bases. The CDR3 sequence is 14 residues long. Germline V gene sequence: CDR1 SGHTA, CDR2 FQGNSA. V was pared by 5 bases and J by 3 bases, with 4 bases of the junction left unmatched. CDR3 sequence reads: CASSPGLAKETQYF. The CDR3 DNA reads TGTGCCAGCAGCCCAGGACTAGCGAAAGAGACCCAGTACTTC. The full variable domain, rest sourced from reference TRBV7-2 and TRBJ2-5, is GAGVSQSPSNKVTEKGKDVELRCDPISGHTALYWYRQSLGQGLEFLIYFQGNSAPDKSGLPSDRFSAERTGGSVSTLTIQRTQQEDSAVYLCASSPGLAKETQYFGPGTRLLVL.

The V gene is TRBV29-1, the J gene TRBJ2-7; 7 positions match TRBD2. J gave up 0 bases and V 7 bases, and 6 bases lay outside the gene matches. From germline, CDR1 is SQVTM and CDR2 ANQGSEA. The CDR3 length is 13 residues. Written as DNA, the CDR3 is TGCAGCGCTGGCGGGGGTTTCTCCTACGAGCAGTACTTC. Translated, it gives CSAGGGFSYEQYF.

As for this clone: At the DNA level, this CDR3 is encoded by other sequences in the same sample as well. V is TRBV5-1 and J is TRBJ2-3, with 10 bases that match TRBD2. Trimming took 3 bases from V and 1 from J; bases not matched to a gene: 2. The CDR3 consists of 15 residues. The germline gives CDR1 SGHRS, CDR2 YFSETQ. The CDR3 DNA sequence: TGCGCCAGCAGCTCAGGACTAGCGGGCACAGATACGCAGTATTTT. Translated, it gives CASSSGLAGTDTQYF.

The chain uses TRBV30 and TRBJ2-1; D could derive from TRBD1 or TRBD2 (5 bases each). The CDR3 extends over 15 amino acids. The germline V and J ends were trimmed by 2 bases and 4 bases, with 15 bases remaining between them. The germline gives CDR1 GTSNPN, CDR2 SVGIG (reference sequence). The CDR3 loop reads CAWSRRDLTYNEQFF. Written as DNA, the CDR3 is TGTGCCTGGAGTAGACGGGACCTCACTTACAATGAGCAGTTCTTC.

This chain links TRBV10-2 with TRBJ2-7; the match to TRBD1 covers 8 bases. V shed 7 bases and J 7 bases; nucleotides not matched to a gene: 12. CDR3 length: 14 residues. Germline V gene data show CDR1 as WSHSY and CDR2 as SAAADI. The CDR3 coding sequence is TGCGCCAGCAAAGGACAGGGAAACCTTGAAGAGCAGTACTTC. Translated, it gives CASKGQGNLEEQYF.

The chain uses TRBV7-2 and TRBJ2-1; 13 nucleotides agree with TRBD2. CDR3 length: 19 residues. Germline lookup yields CDR1 SGHTA and CDR2 FQGNSA. After removal of 5 bases from V and 0 bases from J, the junction contained 10 bases not matched to a gene. The CDR3 protein is CASSQGTSGTQSSYNEQFF. CDR3 nucleotide sequence: TGTGCCAGCAGCCAAGGGACTAGCGGGACCCAGAGCTCCTACAATGAGCAGTTCTTC.

J is TRBJ1-1 and V is TRBV6-5; 8 positions agree with TRBD1. Trimming cost V 4 bases and J 1 base; bases outside gene matches: 5. This CDR3 is built from 15 residues. From germline, CDR1 is MNHEY and CDR2 SVGAGI. DNA for the CDR3: TGTGCCAGCAGTTCGGGACAGGTATGGAACACTGAAGCTTTCTTT. Protein: CASSSGQVWNTEAFF.

The V call is TRBV5-6, the J call TRBJ2-3; TRBD2 agrees at 10 bases. Trimming at V came to 4 bases and at J to 0 bases, leaving 8 bases not matched to a gene. The germline gives CDR1 SGHDT, CDR2 YYEEEE. The CDR3 runs 17 residues. The CDR3 reads CASSDGTSDSSTDTQYF. The CDR3 DNA follows: TGTGCCAGCAGCGACGGGACTAGCGATTCTAGCACAGATACGCAGTATTTT.

The V gene is TRBV11-2, the J gene TRBJ2-5, with D possibly TRBD2 on 5 matching bases. This CDR3 spans 12 amino acids. The germline CDR1 and CDR2 sequences are SGHAT and FQNNGV. V was pared by 7 bases and J by 8 bases, with 14 bases between. CDR3 sequence (DNA): TGTGCCAGCACATTCAAGCCGGGAACCCAGTACTTC. Amino acid sequence: CASTFKPGTQYF.